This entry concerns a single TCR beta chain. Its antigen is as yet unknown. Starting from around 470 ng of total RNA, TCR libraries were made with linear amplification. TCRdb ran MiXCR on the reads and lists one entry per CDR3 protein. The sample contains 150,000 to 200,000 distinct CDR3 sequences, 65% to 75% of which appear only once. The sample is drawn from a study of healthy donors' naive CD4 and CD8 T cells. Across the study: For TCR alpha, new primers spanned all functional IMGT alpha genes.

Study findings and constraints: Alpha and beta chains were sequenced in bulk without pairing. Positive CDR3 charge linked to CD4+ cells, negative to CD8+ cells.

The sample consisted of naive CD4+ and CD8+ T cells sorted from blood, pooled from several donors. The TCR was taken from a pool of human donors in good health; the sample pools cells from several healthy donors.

The DNA of the CDR3 is TGCAGCGTTGTCCCGACAGGGTCCTACGAGCAGTACTTC. Protein product: CSVVPTGSYEQYF. This chain connects TRBV29-1 to TRBJ2-7, with 7 bases identical to TRBD1. There are 13 residues in the CDR3. Germline loops: CDR1 SQVTM, CDR2 ANQGSEA. V lost 4 bases, J lost 1 base, and 4 bases stayed unmatched.